Below are 9 T cell receptor beta chains sequenced from a single sample in a study of molecular identifiers for immune sequencing clone quantification. One entry per CDR3 protein, called by TCRdb with MiXCR from the PCR reads. The sample carries a few hundred thousand distinct CDR3 sequences, roughly 23% recorded once. The sequencing input was naive CD8+ T cells from blood, with Jurkat cell RNA spiked in. Specified subset: FACS-sorted CD8+CD4-CCR7+CD45RA+ naive T cells. The receptors shown here come from a human donor in good health. Some libraries in this study had Jurkat cell RNA spiked in.

This clonotype was seen repeatedly, ten times or more. The V and J genes are TRBV4-3 and TRBJ2-7; possible D gene TRBD1, 6 bases. Per germline, CDR1 LGHNA and CDR2 YSLEER. The CDR3 runs to 15 residues. Trimming stripped 4 bases from V and 3 bases from J, with 16 bases between. The CDR3 bases are TGCGCCAGCAGCCCGGAACGGACAGTTTACTACGAGCAGTACTTC. It specifies CASSPERTVYYEQYF.

This clonotype was observed many times. The rearrangement links TRBV28 to TRBJ2-3; D is possibly TRBD1 (6 bases). The V gene lost 5 bases and the J gene lost 3 bases, with 21 bases spanning the gap. From germline, CDR1 is MDHEN and CDR2 SYDVKM. The CDR3 is made up of 17 amino acids. The CDR3 here is CASSDRQLITGTDTQYF. For the CDR3, the DNA is TGTGCCAGCAGTGACAGGCAGCTCATTACTGGAACAGATACGCAGTATTTT.

This clonotype was counted a few times. The rearrangement links TRBV4-3 to TRBJ1-6; perhaps TRBD1 as D (5 bases). Germline assignment: CDR1 LGHNA and CDR2 YSLEER. This CDR3 has 15 residues. Trimming removed 0 bases from V and 7 bases from J, with 10 bases in between. CDR3 DNA: TGCGCCAGCAGCCAAGACCAGGACACAAATTCACCCCTCCACTTT. Translating it yields CASSQDQDTNSPLHF.

The chain recombines TRBV10-3 with TRBJ2-3, with a possible D match to TRBD2 (5 bases). The CDR3 runs to 13 residues. Germline V lookup: CDR1 ENHRY, CDR2 SYGVKD. V was pared by 6 bases and J by 2 bases, with 9 bases between. In nucleotides, the CDR3 is TGTGCCATCAGAGGCGGACTCACAGATACGCAGTATTTT. This codes for CAIRGGLTDTQYF.

Regarding this clonotype: With a much larger clone just one base away, this may be a read error. V and J are TRBV27 and TRBJ2-1; D is ambiguous. The CDR3 contains 13 residues. The germline CDR1 and CDR2 sequences are MNHEY and SMNVEV (reference sequence). Deletions cut 8 bases from V and 8 bases from J, with 16 bases between. DNA for the CDR3: TGTGCCAGCGGACCAGTGCGGCCTTATGAGCAGTTCTTC. Residues: CASGPVRPYEQFF.

Comment on this clonotype: A read error is possible here, since a much larger clone lies one base away. The V gene is TRBV2, the J gene TRBJ1-5; D ambiguous. Germline V gives CDR1 SNHLY, CDR2 FYNNEI. Trimming took 4 bases from V and 7 from J, leaving 20 bases between them. The CDR3 contains 16 residues. CDR3 coding DNA: TGTGCCAGCAGTGGAGAGGCCAGCCCCATAGGGCAGCCCCAGCATTTT. Translating gives CASSGEASPIGQPQHF.

For this clonotype: Relative to the germline gene, one junction end is altered; a read error may explain this. The V and J genes are TRBV5-3 and TRBJ1-1, with D unclear. TRBV5-3 belongs to the ORF category, with a function that is uncertain. The length of the CDR3 is 14 residues. In DNA form, the CDR3 reads TGTGCCAGCAGCTTGAGGGCAGCTAACACTGAAGCTTCCTTT. Protein sequence: CASSLRAANTEASF.

On this clonotype: A junction end diverges from the germline sequence, so it may reflect a read error. The chain couples TRBV30 to TRBJ1-4; D is unclear. Germline loops: CDR1 GTSNPN, CDR2 SVGIG (reference sequence). The CDR3 is 14 amino acids. CDR3 sequence: CAWSVGSGNEELFF. The DNA for the CDR3 is TGTGCCTGGAGTGTAGGCAGTGGGAATGAAGAACTGTTTTTT.

The chain joins TRBV10-3 to TRBJ2-5; D remains unclear. The V gene's germline CDR1 is ENHRY and CDR2 SYGVKD. The germline V and J ends were trimmed by 2 bases and 4 bases, with 11 bases remaining between them. The length of the CDR3 is 14 residues. This chain's CDR3 is CAISEEALGETQYF. In nucleotides, the CDR3 is TGTGCCATCAGTGAGGAGGCACTGGGAGAGACCCAGTACTTC.